The source of this T cell receptor beta chain is a study of neoadjuvant anti-PD-1 for oral cavity cancer. Regarding the study as a whole: With three patients per group, TCR findings need larger cohorts. Pretreatment Treg/Th17 ratio correlated inversely with post-treatment tumor clonality.

CDR3 length: 13 amino acids. Trimming removed 11 bases from V and 0 bases from J, with 13 bases in between. Germline V lookup: CDR1 LNHDA, CDR2 SQIVND (reference sequence). Sequencing used immunoSEQ multiplex PCR; TCRdb keeps in-frame clones, though not all of them. The top ten clones hold approximately 16% of a sample with roughly 24,000 clones, about 26% of them seen once. Described time point: after neoadjuvant nivolumab, at surgical resection. These oral cavity squamous cell carcinomas were HPV-negative and locally advanced. This clone was counted many times. Its target is unknown. This chain uses TRBV19 with TRBJ1-1; D remains unclear. This material consisted of tumor tissue, taken after nivolumab (anti-PD-1) treatment. The source is a person aged 40 to 85 with oral cavity squamous cell carcinoma. CDR3 in amino acids: CAVSGLLNTEAFF. The CDR3 coding sequence is TGTGCCGTAAGCGGGTTACTGAACACTGAAGCTTTCTTT.